Shown below are 22 T cell receptor beta chains from a single sample sequenced in a study of T cells in Graves' hyperthyroidism and ophthalmopathy. The TCR beta CDR3 regions underwent amplification using RNA transcripts as the source. HTBI primers were the set used in a first-round RT-PCR of the TCR CDR3. TCRdb reanalysed the multiplex PCR reads using MiXCR and keeps one entry per CDR3 protein. This table holds roughly 350,000 distinct CDR3 sequences, approximately 14% found once. The sequenced sample was blood. Source of these receptors: a woman aged 25 to 45 with Graves' hyperthyroidism.

With respect to this clonotype: A read error may be the cause here, since a much bigger clone is one base away. This chain links TRBV18 with TRBJ1-5; no clear D gene. The CDR3 sequence is 14 residues long. Germline lookup yields CDR1 KGHSH and CDR2 LQKENI. Trimming stripped 0 bases from V and 0 bases from J, with 3 bases between. In DNA form, the CDR3 reads TGTGCCAGCTCACCACCCCATAGCAATCAGCCCCAGCATTTT. Amino acid sequence: CASSPPHSNQPQHF.

This clonotype has a handful of counts. The V gene is TRBV20-1, the J gene TRBJ2-1; 8 nucleotides agree with TRBD1. Germline CDR1 reads DFQATT; CDR2 reads SNEGSKA (reference sequence). The CDR3 extends over 14 amino acids. With V trimmed by 6 bases and J by 2 bases, 6 bases remained unmatched. The CDR3 loop reads CSARTGKTYNEQFF. The DNA for the CDR3 is TGCAGTGCCCGGACAGGGAAAACCTACAATGAGCAGTTCTTC.

This clonotype was detected a few times. This chain links TRBV4-1 with TRBJ1-2; D is perhaps TRBD1 (5 bases). CDR1 is MGHRA and CDR2 is YSYEKL in the germline V gene. The CDR3 consists of 14 residues. Trimming shortened V by 5 bases and J by 3 bases, and 13 bases separated the two germline ends. CDR3 coding DNA: TGCGCCAGCAGCGGAGGGGATCGAGACTATGGCTACACCTTC. Protein product: CASSGGDRDYGYTF.

The CDR3 DNA is TGTGCCAGCAGCTTAGCAGGGAGGTCCTATGGCTACACCTTC. Encoded protein: CASSLAGRSYGYTF. The rearrangement links TRBV7-3 to TRBJ1-2; D is perhaps TRBD1 (5 bases). Per germline, CDR1 SGHTA and CDR2 FQGTGA. The CDR3 is 14 amino acids. V was trimmed by 2 bases and J by 4 bases, leaving 11 bases between them.

This clonotype was observed at least ten times. The chain joins TRBV19 to TRBJ1-1; D ambiguous. Trimming stripped 5 bases from V and 4 bases from J, with 14 bases between. Germline-derived CDR1 and CDR2 are LNHDA and SQIVND (reference sequence). The length of the CDR3 is 14 residues. The CDR3 sequence is CASSPKGPGTEAFF. The CDR3 DNA reads as TGTGCCAGTAGTCCCAAAGGGCCGGGCACTGAAGCTTTCTTT. Variable domain in full (rest from reference TRBV19 and TRBJ1-1): DGGITQSPKYLFRKEGQNVTLSCEQNLNHDAMYWYRQDPGQGLRLIYYSQIVNDFQKGDIAEGYSVSREKKESFPLTVTSAQKNPTAFYLCASSPKGPGTEAFFGQGTRLTVV.

J is TRBJ1-1 and V is TRBV10-3; D perhaps matches TRBD1 (6 bases). The length of the CDR3 is 14 residues. V lost 3 bases to trimming and J lost 2 bases, with 10 bases between them. Germline lookup yields CDR1 ENHRY and CDR2 SYGVKD. CDR3 protein: CAISEVQGNTEAFF. For the CDR3, the DNA is TGTGCCATCAGTGAAGTACAGGGAAACACTGAAGCTTTCTTT.

The table lists this clonotype with many counts. The chain couples TRBV28 to TRBJ2-3; TRBD1 is a possible D gene (6 bases). The germline CDR1 and CDR2 sequences are MDHEN and SYDVKM. The V end lost 5 bases, the J end lost 2 bases, and 14 bases lay between the germline ends. This CDR3 has 15 residues. CDR3 protein: CASSPPGADTDTQYF. DNA of the CDR3: TGTGCCAGCAGTCCCCCAGGGGCGGACACAGATACGCAGTATTTT.

This clonotype was counted many times. The chain employs TRBV2 and TRBJ1-4; 11 bases agree with TRBD1. The CDR3 extends over 15 amino acids. Germline CDR1 is SNHLY and CDR2 is FYNNEI. The trim removed 8 bases at V and 3 bases at J, leaving 5 bases unmatched. The CDR3 loop reads CASRDRGSSNEKLFF. CDR3 nucleotides: TGTGCCAGCCGGGACAGGGGGTCGTCTAATGAAAAACTGTTTTTT.

At least ten counts were recorded for this clonotype. The rearrangement joins TRBV12-3 or TRBV12-4 to TRBJ2-1, with TRBD1 identical over 8 bases. The CDR3 has 15 residues. V gave up 4 bases and J gave up 4 bases; unmatched junction bases: 6. CDR3 sequence (DNA): TGTGCCAGCAGTTCGACAGGGGCCCTATACAATGAGCAGTTCTTC. Its protein product is CASSSTGALYNEQFF.

This clonotype was observed at least ten times. The germline gene is not matched at one end of the junction; a read error may be the cause. The V and J genes are TRBV4-1 and TRBJ2-5; weak D call: TRBD2 (5 bases). From germline, CDR1 is MGHRA and CDR2 YSYEKL. This CDR3 contains 11 residues. The CDR3 here is CASSLRGTQYF. Here the CDR3 DNA reads TGTGCCAGCAGTTTACGGGGGACCCAGTACTTC.

V gene TRBV7-9 combines with J gene TRBJ2-7; unclear D gene. Germline V gene lookup returns CDR1 SEHNR and CDR2 FQNEAQ (reference sequence). The CDR3 is 12 residues long. Trimming cost V 2 bases and J 7 bases, with 9 bases left between them. The CDR3 spells CASSLPTREQYF. For the CDR3, the DNA is TGTGCCAGCAGCTTACCCACTCGGGAGCAGTACTTC.

This clonotype was counted a few times. V usage is TRBV24-1 and J usage is TRBJ1-3; tentatively, D is TRBD1 (5 bases). The CDR3 has 13 amino acids. Germline V lookup: CDR1 KGHDR, CDR2 SFDVKD. V was trimmed by 9 bases and J by 4 bases, leaving 12 bases between them. The chain's CDR3 is CATETEDGNTIYF. Here the CDR3 DNA reads TGTGCCACCGAGACAGAAGACGGAAACACCATATATTTT.

This clonotype was found a few times. This chain links TRBV29-1 with TRBJ1-2, with a tentative D call TRBD1 (6 bases). The V gene's germline CDR1 is SQVTM and CDR2 ANQGSEA. V was cut by 0 bases and J by 2 bases, with 19 bases left in between. This CDR3 comprises 17 residues. DNA of the CDR3: TGCAGCGTTGAAGATTTGACAGGCCTCTCGGAGAACTATGGCTACACCTTC. Encoded protein: CSVEDLTGLSENYGYTF.

This clonotype was detected many times. The chain has TRBV6-1 and TRBJ2-5, with a tentative D call TRBD2 (6 bases). Trimming stripped 2 bases from V and 2 bases from J, with 15 bases between. Germline-derived CDR1 and CDR2 are MNHNS and SASEGT. The CDR3 is 16 residues long. CDR3 region: CASSEPVIAAQETQYF. CDR3 DNA: TGTGCCAGCAGTGAACCGGTGATAGCGGCACAAGAGACCCAGTACTTC.

The rearrangement uses TRBV10-3 and TRBJ2-3, with D unclear. V was cut by 2 bases and J by 7 bases, with 19 bases left in between. CDR1 and CDR2 from the germline V gene are ENHRY and SYGVKD. The CDR3 sequence is 16 residues long. CDR3 coding DNA: TGTGCCATCAGTGAGCCCGTAAAGGGTGATCGTCATACGCAGTATTTT. Residues: CAISEPVKGDRHTQYF.

This clonotype has ten or more counts. V usage is TRBV5-1 and J usage is TRBJ2-2; D unclear. V lost 1 base to trimming and J lost 0 bases, with 10 bases between them. The CDR3 spans 16 residues. Per the germline V gene, CDR1 is SGHRS and CDR2 is YFSETQ. CDR3 amino acids: CASSLSPRTNTGELFF. Here the CDR3 DNA reads TGCGCCAGCAGCTTGTCCCCCAGGACGAACACCGGGGAGCTGTTTTTT.

In its sample, this clonotype was seen many times. V gene TRBV20-1 combines with J gene TRBJ1-3; the match to TRBD1 covers 7 bases. This CDR3 has 12 amino acids. From germline, CDR1 is DFQATT and CDR2 SNEGSKA (reference sequence). In DNA, the CDR3 is TGCAGCGCCAGGGGGGCTGGAAACACCATATATTTT. This translates into CSARGAGNTIYF.

This sequence joins TRBV20-1 and TRBJ2-7; TRBD2 aligns across 7 bases. This CDR3 has 13 residues. V lost 3 bases and J lost 3; bases outside the gene matches: 5. Germline CDR1 DFQATT, CDR2 SNEGSKA (reference sequence). CDR3 in DNA: TGCAGTGCTAGTGCTAGCGGAGACTACGAGCAGTACTTC. Amino acids: CSASASGDYEQYF.

This clonotype came up many times. The chain combines TRBV20-1 with TRBJ2-5; TRBD2 matches 15 bases. J gave up 4 bases and V 3 bases, and 9 bases lay outside the gene matches. CDR3 length: 17 residues. Germline CDR1 DFQATT, CDR2 SNEGSKA (reference sequence). CDR3 coding DNA: TGCAGTGCTAGTTTAACGGGACTAGCGGGGGGTCGAGAGACCCAGTACTTC. Amino acids: CSASLTGLAGGRETQYF.

This clonotype came up many times. The V and J genes are TRBV6-2 or TRBV6-3 and TRBJ2-5, with D possibly being TRBD1 (5 bases). Trimming stripped 0 bases from V and 7 bases from J, with 15 bases between. This CDR3 is 15 amino acids long. CDR1 and CDR2 (germline): MNHEY, SVGEGT. CDR3 amino acids: CASSYSLGRDGTQYF. The CDR3 bases are TGTGCCAGCAGTTACTCACTGGGCAGGGATGGGACCCAGTACTTC.

The V gene is TRBV5-1, the J gene TRBJ2-7; 10 nucleotides line up with TRBD1. Germline CDR1 SGHRS, CDR2 YFSETQ. The CDR3 totals 14 residues. The ends lost 4 bases at V and 7 bases at J; junction bases unmatched: 8. CDR3 protein: CASSQGTGVKEQYF. CDR3 in DNA: TGCGCCAGCAGCCAGGGGACAGGGGTGAAAGAGCAGTACTTC.

The table lists this clonotype with many counts. The chain uses TRBV6-1 and TRBJ2-3, with 13 bases that match TRBD2. J lost 8 bases, V lost 4 bases, and 6 bases had no gene match. Germline values: CDR1 MNHNS, CDR2 SASEGT. The CDR3 has 15 residues. CDR3 in amino acids: CASSVGTSGISTQYF. CDR3 DNA: TGTGCCAGCAGTGTGGGGACTAGCGGGATAAGTACGCAGTATTTT.